This record covers a single T cell receptor (beta chain). What it binds is not known. The entry originates in a study of cytomegalovirus exposure and HLA in healthy donors. Study-wide points: Later on, analysis showed that most CMV-associated TCR beta chains appeared to be HLA-restricted. In a later analysis, TCR association rates varied by HLA locus: DRB1 most, HLA-C fewest. When presence/absence was analysed, sequencing depth was taken to be roughly uniform across donors. Sequencing artifact likely explains a cluster of highly shared sequence variants.

With V trimmed by 1 base and J by 5 bases, 4 bases remained unmatched. The CDR3 sequence is 14 residues long. The germline V gene has CDR1 LGHNA and CDR2 YSLEER. PCR amplification relied on 60 Vbeta primers (plus 13 Jbeta primers). Data came from immunoSEQ multiplex PCR; TCRdb stores just in-frame clones and leaves some out. The table includes roughly 190,000 clones, more than 65% detected once. The sequence derives from a man aged 45 to 65 in good health and CMV-seronegative. J is TRBJ1-2 and V is TRBV4-3, with 7 positions matching TRBD1. Sequenced input: PBMCs. CDR3 sequence (DNA): TGCGCCAGCAGCCAAGGGACAGGAATATATGGCTACACCTTC. Amino acid sequence: CASSQGTGIYGYTF.